This T cell receptor beta chain was captured by sequencing in a study of vaccination and CD4 T cells after COVID-19. CDR3 length: 13 amino acids. V was clipped by 6 bases and J by 0 bases, with 6 bases between them. Germline CDR1 and CDR2: SGHNT and YENEEA. The treatment denotes: roughly 10-day PBMC culture with coronavirus spike peptide pools or control peptides (ViraFEST assay). Worth noting for this clonotype: Its antigen is still unknown.

Sequenced with the Oncomine TCR Beta short-read assay was DNA taken from cultured CD4+ T cells. TCRdb re-analysed the PCR reads in MiXCR, keeping a single row per CDR3 protein. Among about 9,200 distinct CDR3 sequences listed, approximately 49% were seen once. This chain links TRBV11-3 with TRBJ1-5; no reliable D call. This TCR came from a human donor who had recovered from COVID-19. Sequencing was performed on CD4+ T cells from blood, cultured in vitro. CDR3 amino acids: CASSSSSNQPQHF. In nucleotides, the CDR3 is TGTGCCAGCAGTTCGAGTAGCAATCAGCCCCAGCATTTT.